These T cell receptor beta chains were read from a single sample in a study of cytomegalovirus exposure and HLA in healthy donors. Clones were read by immunoSEQ multiplex PCR, and TCRdb kept only the in-frame ones, dropping some. The table has around 260,000 clones, 75% to 85% seen once. The sample was PBMCs. All receptors derive from a girl under 10 years old in good health and CMV-seronegative. The CDR3 runs from the conserved cysteine through the conserved F or W. A D gene is named only where the DNA matches it firmly. Size tells how often a clone was seen (once, few, many) or the class of an expanded clone, and some rows leave it out.

D: -; size: -; V: TRBV5-1; J: TRBJ2-3; DNA: TGCGCCAGCAGACCCCTCGTTAAGACTACAGATACGCAGTATTTT; CDR3: CASRPLVKTTDTQYF
D: TRBD2; size: -; V: TRBV27; J: TRBJ2-7; DNA: TGTGCCAGCAGTCCAATAGCGGGGATATACGAGCAGTACTTC; CDR3: CASSPIAGIYEQYF
D: -; size: -; V: TRBV7-8; J: TRBJ2-5; DNA: TGTGCCAGCAGCCCCGCGAGCTGGCGGGAGACCCAGTACTTC; CDR3: CASSPASWRETQYF
D: TRBD1; size: -; V: TRBV29-1; J: TRBJ2-7; DNA: TGCAGCGTTGGAGGACAGGGGGCGCGGGAGCAGTACTTC; CDR3: CSVGGQGAREQYF
D: TRBD2; size: -; V: TRBV6-5; J: TRBJ2-5; DNA: TGTGCCAGCAGTTACGGGACTAGCGGGGCGGCCCAGTACTTC; CDR3: CASSYGTSGAAQYF
D: TRBD2; size: -; V: TRBV7-3; J: TRBJ2-1; DNA: TGTGCCAGCAGCTTAAATAGCGGGAGTGGTAATGAGCAGTTCTTC; CDR3: CASSLNSGSGNEQFF
D: -; size: -; V: TRBV28; J: TRBJ1-2; DNA: TGTGCCAGCAGTTTCCGGGCAGGGTTTAGTATATTTGGCTACACCTTC; CDR3: CASSFRAGFSIFGYTF
D: -; size: -; V: TRBV5-4; J: TRBJ2-1; DNA: TGTGCCAGCAGCTCGGGTAGACAGTCCTACAATGAGCAGTTCTTC; CDR3: CASSSGRQSYNEQFF
D: -; size: -; V: TRBV18; J: TRBJ2-7; DNA: TGTGCCAGCTCACTCAGGGTTTTGGATAGCGGTCACTACGAGCAGTACTTC; CDR3: CASSLRVLDSGHYEQYF
D: -; size: few; V: TRBV7-9; J: TRBJ1-4; DNA: TGTGCCAGCAGCTTCCGGGGGGAAAAACTGTTTTTT; CDR3: CASSFRGEKLFF
D: -; size: -; V: TRBV30; J: TRBJ1-6; DNA: TGTGCCTGGAGTGTAAGACGGGCAGGGCGTTCACCCCTCCACTTT; CDR3: CAWSVRRAGRSPLHF
D: TRBD2; size: -; V: TRBV7-6; J: TRBJ2-3; DNA: TGTGCCAGCAGCGTCGGGACTAGCGGGTACACAGATACGCAGTATTTT; CDR3: CASSVGTSGYTDTQYF
D: -; size: -; V: TRBV7-9; J: TRBJ1-2; DNA: TGTGCCAGCAGCTTAGTCGACTCCAACTATGGCTACACCTTC; CDR3: CASSLVDSNYGYTF
D: -; size: -; V: TRBV4-1; J: TRBJ1-1; DNA: TGCGCCAGCAGCCAAGACACCGGATCCGGTCAGGGAGCTTTCTTT; CDR3: CASSQDTGSGQGAFF
D: TRBD1; size: -; V: TRBV11-2; J: TRBJ2-7; DNA: TGTGCCAGCAGCTCCCAGGGGGTCGAGCAGTACTTC; CDR3: CASSSQGVEQYF
D: TRBD2; size: -; V: TRBV27; J: TRBJ2-2; DNA: TGTGCCAGCAGTTTATCTCTCCCTCCTAGCGGGGACGTCGCCGGGGAGCTGTTTTTT; CDR3: CASSLSLPPSGDVAGELFF
D: -; size: few; V: TRBV30; J: TRBJ2-1; DNA: TGTGCCTGGAGTGATTATAACTCCACGTCCTACAATGAGCAGTTCTTC; CDR3: CAWSDYNSTSYNEQFF
D: -; size: -; V: TRBV27; J: TRBJ2-2; DNA: TGTGCCAGTCATAGGGCAGGGGGGTCGCACACCGGGGAGCTGTTTTTT; CDR3: CASHRAGGSHTGELFF
D: -; size: -; V: TRBV21-1; J: TRBJ1-5; DNA: TGTGCCAGCAGCAACAGGGGAGACAGGGAGATAGGAAGCAATCAGCCCCAGCATTTT; CDR3: CASSNRGDREIGSNQPQHF
D: -; size: -; V: TRBV4-1; J: TRBJ1-1; DNA: TGCGCCAGCAGCCAACTCACGGACAAGTACGCTTTCTTT; CDR3: CASSQLTDKYAFF
D: -; size: -; V: TRBV19; J: TRBJ2-3; DNA: TGTGCCAGTAGTATAGATGTCGGGTTACGGACAGATACGCAGTATTTT; CDR3: CASSIDVGLRTDTQYF
D: -; size: -; V: TRBV7-9; J: TRBJ1-5; DNA: TGTGCCAGCAGACCAGTCGGGGGCAATCAGCCCCAGCATTTT; CDR3: CASRPVGGNQPQHF
D: TRBD1; size: -; V: TRBV13; J: TRBJ2-7; DNA: TGTGCCAGCAGAGAAACAGGGGGGAGGGAGCAGTACTTC; CDR3: CASRETGGREQYF
D: TRBD1; size: -; V: TRBV28; J: TRBJ2-3; DNA: TGTGCCAGCAGTTTAGAACAGGGGCGGGATACGCAGTATTTT; CDR3: CASSLEQGRDTQYF
D: TRBD2; size: -; V: TRBV28; J: TRBJ2-1; DNA: TGTGCCAGCAGTTCCGCGGGGCTAGCGGAAACCAATGAGCAGTTCTTC; CDR3: CASSSAGLAETNEQFF
D: -; size: -; V: TRBV4-2; J: TRBJ2-5; DNA: TGTGCCAGCAGCCAAACACAAGAGACCCAGTACTTC; CDR3: CASSQTQETQYF
D: TRBD1; size: -; V: TRBV10-3; J: TRBJ1-5; DNA: TGTGCCATCAGCGGGGGACAGGGGCAGCCCCAGCATTTT; CDR3: CAISGGQGQPQHF
D: -; size: once; V: TRBV10-1; J: TRBJ2-2; DNA: TGCGCCAGCAGTGAAGGACGAACCGGGGAGCTGCTTTTT; CDR3: CASSEGRTGELLF
D: -; size: -; V: TRBV19; J: TRBJ1-4; DNA: TGTGCCAGTAGCCCACGGAGGAGAAATGAAAAACTGTTTTTT; CDR3: CASSPRRRNEKLFF
D: -; size: -; V: TRBV7-6; J: TRBJ1-4; DNA: TGTGCCAGCAGCTACGGCCCTACCTACGGGTACCTGTTTTTT; CDR3: CASSYGPTYGYLFF
D: TRBD2; size: -; V: TRBV7-2; J: TRBJ2-7; DNA: TGTGCCAGCAGCTTAGTCCCTAGCGGGGCCGCGGGGGAGCAGTACTTC; CDR3: CASSLVPSGAAGEQYF
D: -; size: -; V: TRBV29-1; J: TRBJ2-5; DNA: TGCAGCGTGAGTCCCCGGACTAACCAAGAGACCCAGTACTTC; CDR3: CSVSPRTNQETQYF